A single sample is the source of the 16 T cell receptor beta chains below, sequenced in a study of molecular identifiers for immune sequencing clone quantification (dated by TCRdb to 2016 to 2019). To prepare the library, PCR was applied. Sequencing used a NextSeq 500. TCRdb ran its own pipeline on the public reads, namely fastp trimming at Q25 and MiXCR clone calling, and kept in-frame beta chains. Rows with one shared CDR3 protein collapse into an entry with the most common genes and DNA. This sample is represented by about 630,000 distinct CDR3 sequences; about 25% of them were singletons. Approximately 0.75% of the sample is taken by the ten largest. The sequenced sample was naive CD8+ T cells from blood, with Jurkat cell RNA spiked in. Sample cell subset or site, as interpreted from the label and publication: FACS-sorted CD8+CD4-CCR7+CD45RA+ naive T cells. The receptors come from a human donor in good health. Some libraries in this study had Jurkat cell RNA spiked in.

This clonotype was seen more than once but under ten times. This chain connects TRBV5-4 to TRBJ2-5; D assignment may be TRBD1 or TRBD2 (5 bases each). The CDR3 sequence is 14 residues long. V lost 0 bases, J lost 4 bases, and 10 bases lay in between. The germline V gene has CDR1 SGHNT and CDR2 YYREEE (reference sequence). The CDR3 nucleotides read TGTGCCAGCAGCTTGGAGGGGAGTGGAGAGACCCAGTACTTC. This translates into CASSLEGSGETQYF.

The chain carries TRBV23-1 and TRBJ2-7; D is perhaps TRBD2 (5 bases). TRBV23-1 is an open reading frame, and its role is uncertain. The CDR3 has 16 amino acids. Trimming cost V 1 base and J 3 bases, with 16 bases left between them. CDR3 in amino acids: CASSQLNSGENYEQYF. CDR3 nucleotides: TGCGCCAGCAGTCAATTGAATTCCGGGGAAAACTACGAGCAGTACTTC.

This clonotype was observed a few times. A much larger clone sits a single nucleotide away, making a read error possible. This chain joins TRBV29-1 and TRBJ2-4; D possibly matches TRBD1 or TRBD2 (5 bases each). This CDR3 is built from 16 residues. The V and J ends lost 4 bases and 5 bases respectively, with 21 bases between them. Germline V gives CDR1 SQVTM, CDR2 ANQGSEA. CDR3 region: CSVGPKGTGRQNIQYF. In DNA, the CDR3 is TGCAGCGTTGGGCCTAAAGGGACGGGCCGCCAAAACATTCAGTACTTC.

This chain connects TRBV28 to TRBJ2-7; D gene unclear. With 8 bases removed from V and 0 bases from J, the gap between germline ends came to 20 bases. Per germline, CDR1 MDHEN and CDR2 SYDVKM. This CDR3 comprises 16 residues. The DNA of the CDR3 is TGTGCCAGCCGTCCCGCCGGCCTTACCGACTCCTACGAGCAGTACTTC. This sequence encodes CASRPAGLTDSYEQYF.

At least ten counts were recorded for this clonotype. The chain has TRBV27 and TRBJ2-7; tentatively, D is TRBD2 (6 bases). Germline CDR1 MNHEY, CDR2 SMNVEV (reference sequence). Trimming left V 6 bases short and J 2 bases short, with 11 bases between. This CDR3 has 13 amino acids. Written as DNA, the CDR3 is TGTGCCAGCAGCCCGGGACTTACCTACGAGCAGTACTTC. This sequence encodes CASSPGLTYEQYF.

Many counts were recorded for this clonotype. This chain links TRBV21-1 with TRBJ2-4. TRBV21-1 is a documented pseudogene. The CDR3 is 15 residues long. The CDR3 spells CASHGDRVFKNIQYF. Here the CDR3 DNA reads TGTGCCAGCCACGGGGATAGAGTTTTTAAAAACATTCAGTACTTC.

This clonotype was found a few times. The chain links TRBV7-7 to TRBJ2-2; the match to TRBD1 covers 9 bases. The V gene's germline CDR1 is SSHAT and CDR2 FNYEAQ (reference sequence). After removal of 5 bases from V and 6 bases from J, the junction contained 4 bases not matched to a gene. This CDR3 has 14 residues. The CDR3 loop reads CASSQDRGAGELFF. The DNA of the CDR3 is TGTGCCAGCAGCCAAGACAGGGGGGCCGGGGAGCTGTTTTTT. The whole variable domain, filled in from reference TRBV7-7 and TRBJ2-2, reads GAGVSQSPRYKVTKRGQDVTLRCDPISSHATLYWYQQALGQGPEFLTYFNYEAQPDKSGLPSDRFSAERPEGSISTLTIQRTEQRDSAMYRCASSQDRGAGELFFGEGSRLTVL.

In the case of this clonotype: A much larger clone lies a single base off, so this may be a read error. This chain links TRBV2 with TRBJ1-4; D possibly corresponds to TRBD1 (6 bases). Trimming shortened V by 2 bases and J by 9 bases, and 22 bases separated the two germline ends. There are 17 residues in the CDR3. The germline V gene encodes CDR1 SNHLY and CDR2 FYNNEI. CDR3 nucleotide sequence: TGTGCCAGCAGTGAACCTGACTGGGCAGGGGCGGGGAAAAAACTGTTTTTT. Amino acids: CASSEPDWAGAGKKLFF.

Many counts were recorded for this clonotype. The chain links TRBV9 to TRBJ2-2; D is tentatively TRBD1 or TRBD2 (5 bases each). Trimming removed 2 bases at V and 4 bases at J, with 12 bases between. The CDR3 runs to 15 residues. Germline CDR1 reads SGDLS; CDR2 reads YYNGEE. CDR3 nucleotides: TGTGCCAGCAGCGTTGACGGGGCGAGCACCGGGGAGCTGTTTTTT. The encoded protein is CASSVDGASTGELFF.

Concerning this clonotype: A much larger clone differs by one base, so this may be a read error. V usage is TRBV4-1 and J usage is TRBJ2-1; tentative D call: TRBD1 (6 bases). The germline gives CDR1 MGHRA, CDR2 YSYEKL. Trimming removed 7 bases from V and 7 bases from J, with 23 bases in between. The CDR3 extends over 16 amino acids. The DNA for the CDR3 is TGCGCCAGCACACATGACGCTCGACCACAGGGAAATGAGCAGTTCTTC. Protein product: CASTHDARPQGNEQFF.

This clonotype was seen a handful of times. The gene calls are TRBV4-1 and TRBJ1-2, with 7 bases matching TRBD1. V lost 0 bases to trimming and J lost 1 base; unmatched junction nucleotides: 8. The CDR3 runs 17 residues. In germline, CDR1 is MGHRA, CDR2 YSYEKL. The CDR3: CASSQEEGALGNYGYTF. In nucleotides, the CDR3 is TGCGCCAGCAGCCAAGAAGAGGGGGCCCTAGGTAACTATGGCTACACCTTC.

The chain combines TRBV12-3 or TRBV12-4 with TRBJ2-2; no reliable D call. There are 13 residues in the CDR3. The V end was cut by 8 bases, the J end by 0 bases, with 7 bases between. CDR3 in amino acids: CASGVPNTGELFF. The CDR3 nucleotides read TGTGCCAGCGGGGTACCGAACACCGGGGAGCTGTTTTTT.

For this clonotype: A much larger clone lies one base from this, so it may be a read error. This sequence joins TRBV7-9 and TRBJ1-2, with D possibly matching TRBD1 (6 bases). CDR1 SEHNR and CDR2 FQNEAQ come from the germline V gene (reference sequence). The CDR3 runs to 13 residues. In nucleotides, the CDR3 is TGTGCCAGCAGCTCTCCGGGGGGCTATGACTACACCTTC. Translation: CASSSPGGYDYTF.

There are many counts of this clonotype. The CDR3 here is CASSSGGGAGNTIYF. CDR3 in DNA: TGCGCCAGCAGCTCCGGAGGGGGAGCTGGAAACACCATATATTTT. V usage is TRBV4-3 and J usage is TRBJ1-3; D may be TRBD1 (6 bases). Trimming left V 5 bases short and J 2 bases short, with 13 bases between. CDR1 is LGHNA and CDR2 is YSLEER in the germline V gene. The CDR3 spans 15 residues.

This clonotype was detected once. A much larger clone lies one base from this, so it may be a read error. J is TRBJ2-6 and V is TRBV30; 7 positions agree with TRBD1. The CDR3 has 15 residues. The V segment lost 4 bases and the J segment 5 bases; nucleotides outside the gene matches: 8. Germline V gives CDR1 GTSNPN, CDR2 SVGIG (reference sequence). This chain's CDR3 is CAWNRGVAWANVLTF. CDR3 nucleotide sequence: TGTGCCTGGAACAGGGGAGTGGCTTGGGCCAACGTCCTGACTTTC.

To note about this clonotype: A much larger clone differs by one base, so this may be a read error. The chain links TRBV7-6 to TRBJ1-1; TRBD1 matches at 9 bases. The CDR3 loop spans 18 amino acids. Per germline, CDR1 SGHVS and CDR2 FNYEAQ. The CDR3 DNA is TGTGCCGGCAGCCCAAGGAGCGGACAGGGGATGTTGAGCACTGAAGCTTTCTTT. Its protein product is CAGSPRSGQGMLSTEAFF.